The present T cell receptor beta chain was sequenced within a study of shared clonotypes between healthy human individuals (dated by TCRdb to 2020 to 2022). At the level of the whole study: The cohort included three men and a couple of women between 18 and 49 years of age. Blood TCR repertoires of a handful of healthy adults were deeply sequenced to estimate repertoire size and the extent of clonotype sharing between individuals. Libraries were prepared and TCR repertoires were sequenced by different laboratories using diverse techniques, in order to increase sequencing depth and limit assay-specific biases. For each donor, CD4 naive and CD4 memory were each run on three plates, CD8 naive on two plates, and CD8 memory on one plate. Between about 0.94 and 8.9 billion PBMCs per donor were obtained by leukapheresis. General study outcomes and caveats: Sampling was restricted to blood, and TCR repertoires in tissues likely differ from the TCR repertoires found in blood. Clonotypes shared by all four sorted-subset donors showed higher generation probabilities than non-shared clonotypes. Because the study included a small number of donors, the genetic and exposure-history diversity represented was limited. Naive subsets generally had larger estimated clonotype richness than memory subsets did. Based on pairwise subsampling, the degree of clonotype sharing among donors was expected to be affected by sequencing depth. Even with the large sequencing depth, rarefaction of the sorted-subset datasets indicated that sequencing was incomplete. Roughly 5% of naive CD4, 3.5% of naive CD8, 2.3% of memory CD4, and 0.4% of memory CD8 clonotypes were shared across four donors.

Using the deep immunoSEQ assay, multiplex PCR amplified TCR CDR3 regions from genomic DNA. Extracted genomic DNA from each cell subset was spread evenly across all wells of several immunoSEQ 96-well plates, with each plate serving as a replicate. For sorted subsets, roughly 200 ng of genomic DNA, equivalent to roughly 30,000 T cell genomes, went into each replicate PCR. The purified libraries were quantified using a Qubit 3.0 fluorometer, sized with a Bioanalyzer 2100, and then quantified again using the KAPA Library Quantification kit. A separate single-read 150-cycle Illumina NextSeq 550 flow cell was used to sequence each immunoSEQ 96-well plate. As for how the authors treated the data: Because the immunoSEQ output included only junctional sequences and no quality scores, the filtering could not be the same as the filtering used for full-length reads. Sequences were annotated with PyIR, a Python wrapper for IgBLAST v1.9, using IMGT germline references to assign V/J genes and CDR3. Reads were removed for weak V/J assignments (E-value above 1e-6), missing CDR3, stop codons, out-of-frame junctions, or ambiguous translated residues. A V3J clonotype was defined by an identical inferred V gene, J gene, and CDR3 amino acid sequence. Percentage overlap between repertoires was calculated by dividing the number of shared unique clonotypes by the size of the smaller repertoire. Richness of each repertoire was evaluated using RTK rarefaction, the Chao1 estimator, and Recon v2.1 estimates of unobserved clonotypes. Generation probabilities for all TCRbeta clonotypes obtained by the gDNA method from several donors were computed using OLGA. Not all clones reach the TCRdb copy of this immuneACCESS table, which keeps in-frame sequences only. Checked studies attribute under half of the gap to unresolved V genes and leave the rest unexplained. V and J calls and clone size are copied from that table; D and trimming were computed from the DNA. For this sample there are millions of clones; roughly 94% appear just once. Approximately 1.2% of the sample goes to the ten largest clones.

For the CD8 naive samples, CD45RO-negative cells were positively selected for CCR7, yielding a CD45RA+CCR7+ population from which TemRA cells were excluded. Healthy HIV-negative adults with no recently reported acute infections or vaccinations were included as donors. All donors were Caucasian adults living in Nashville, Tennessee, USA. Blood was collected by leukapheresis, and PBMCs were isolated by Ficoll-Histopaque density gradient centrifugation and then cryopreserved in liquid nitrogen vapor phase. Analytical flow cytometry was used to check the purity and quantity of each magnetically sorted T cell population. Each sorted fraction had its genomic DNA isolated and then quantified by UV absorbance on a Nanodrop 2000c. The junction shows trimming of 7 bases on V and 6 bases on J, and the gene matches do not reach 13 bases of it. The CDR3 covers 15 residues, taking in both the cysteine and the phenylalanine. Only the CDR3 portion is preserved as DNA: 45 bases, with reading frame beginning at the first base. CDR1 and CDR2 are read off the germline V gene as SQVTM and ANQGSEA.

In the case of this clone: It lacks a known antigen. No much larger clone is present one base from it, and per-base qualities are unavailable.

This sequence originates from a man between 18 and 35 years old in good health. The receptor chain draws on TRBV29-1 and TRBJ2-1, with TRBD2 matching 9 junction bases. What was sequenced was naive CD8+ T cells sorted from blood. The intended sense of this specimen's cell subset or site label: CD45RA+CCR7+. The CDR3 loop reads CSGTPGASGVNEQFF. Read as DNA, the sequence is TGCAGCGGGACGCCCGGAGCTAGCGGGGTCAATGAGCAGTTCTTC.